The 28 T cell receptor beta chains below all came from one sample that was sequenced in a study of CD8+ T cells in alopecia areata. Once RNA had been extracted, it was reverse transcribed into cDNA to act as the sequencing template. The table came from immunoSEQ multiplex PCR; TCRdb's copy has only in-frame clones and leaves some out. Found here are approximately 110,000 clones, no singletons; the ten largest cover roughly a fifth. The sample was lesional skin. The receptors originated from a C3H/HeJ mouse with alopecia areata. The strain's MHC type: H2-k.

A word on this clone: Gene and germline names: mouse. The read finishes 4 residues shy of the CDR3 end, and the germline J gene is used to complete it. V is TRBV1 and J is TRBJ2-1, with 7 bases that match TRBD2. CDR1 is NSQYPW, CDR2 LRSPGD, per germline (reference sequence). CDR3 length: 15 residues. J gave up 2 bases and V 3 bases, and 4 bases lay outside the gene matches. CDR3 protein: CTCSAPGGDYAEQFF. CDR3 DNA, as far as it was read: TGCACCTGCAGTGCCCCGGGGGGGGACTATGCT.

In its sample, this clone was seen a few times. Mouse names are used for the genes. Read coverage stops 4 residues before the CDR3 terminus; the germline J gene supplies the remainder. V is TRBV13-3 and J is TRBJ2-3; 9 nucleotides agree with TRBD2. Trimming took 4 bases from V and 1 from J; bases not matched to a gene: 4. Germline V gene sequence: CDR1 NNHDY, CDR2 SYVADS. The CDR3 runs 15 residues. CDR3 DNA (partial): TGTGCCAGCAGTCGTAACTGGGGGGGTGCAGAA. The encoded protein is CASSRNWGGAE. The CDR3 in full is CASSRNWGGAETLYF.

Remarks on this clone: At residue 13, the TCRdb protein and translated DNA are inconsistent; the protein given comes from the DNA. Gene names refer to mouse genes. The sequenced fragment ends 3 residues before the CDR3 boundary, so the rest is inferred from the germline J gene. The rearrangement uses TRBV13-3 and TRBJ1-6; no clear D. Being an ORF, TRBJ1-6 has a function that is uncertain. The germline V gene has CDR1 NNHDY and CDR2 SYVADS. V was cut by 2 bases and J by 0 bases, with 9 bases left in between. The CDR3 loop spans 16 amino acids. CDR3 sequence: CASSDPAGSYNSPLYF. The sequenced CDR3 bases are TGTGCCAGCAGTGACCCCGCAGGTTCCTATAATTCGCCC.

This clone was detected ten times or more. The gene symbols are mouse symbols. The read ends 4 residues shy of where the CDR3 ends; the end is completed using the germline J gene. This rearrangement joins TRBV19 to TRBJ2-7; 8 positions match TRBD2. V lost 4 bases and J lost 0; bases outside the gene matches: 6. The CDR3 loop spans 15 amino acids. In germline, CDR1 is FNHDT, CDR2 SITEND (reference sequence). The sequenced CDR3 bases are TGTGCCAGCAGTCCCCGACTGGGGTACTCCTAT. This translates into CASSPRLGYSY. The complete CDR3 protein is CASSPRLGYSYEQYF. Variable domain in full (rest from reference TRBV19 and TRBJ2-7): GGIITQTPKFLIGQEGQKLTLKCQQNFNHDTMYWYRQDSGKGLRLIYYSITENDLQKGDLSEGYDASREKKSSFSLTVTSAQKNEMAVFLCASSPRLGYSYEQYFGPGTRLTVL.

This clone was counted only a few times. Translating the DNA gives a protein that differs from the TCRdb entry at residue 10; the protein shown here is that DNA translation. Any gene name here is a mouse gene name. The sequence runs out 3 residues before the end of the CDR3; the remainder is reconstructed from the germline J gene. The chain employs TRBV14 and TRBJ1-6, with D possibly matching TRBD1 (5 bases). TRBJ1-6 is an open reading frame whose function is uncertain. There are 13 residues in the CDR3. Trimming took 2 bases from V and 7 from J, leaving 7 bases between them. The germline V gene encodes CDR1 SGHDT and CDR2 FRDEAV. CDR3 amino acids: CASSFGGNSPLYF. Partial CDR3 DNA: TGTGCCAGCAGTTTTGGGGGAAATTCGCCC.

In its sample, this clone was seen a few times. Each gene name is a mouse one. Read sequence stops 4 residues before the CDR3 end, and the germline J gene provides the missing end. This sequence joins TRBV17 and TRBJ2-7; D is uncertain. From germline, CDR1 is MNHDT and CDR2 YYDKIL. V lost 3 bases, J lost 0 bases, and 6 bases lay in between. This CDR3 is 13 amino acids long. The CDR3 is CASSRTPSYEQYF. CDR3 bases read: TGTGCTAGCAGTAGGACTCCCTCCTAT.

The table lists this clone with a few counts. Each gene name is a mouse one. The DNA ends 4 residues before the CDR3 does, and the rest of the CDR3 is filled in from the germline J gene. The chain couples TRBV13-2 to TRBJ2-4; 7 bases line up with TRBD1. Germline V lookup: CDR1 NNHNN, CDR2 SYGAGS (reference sequence). This CDR3 contains 14 residues. V dropped 0 bases and J dropped 3; count of bases not matched to a gene: 1. CDR3 residues: CASGDADRQNTLYF. The sequenced CDR3 bases are TGTGCCAGCGGTGATGCGGACAGGCAAAAC.

This clone occurred a few times. All gene names here are mouse names. The read terminates 4 residues before the CDR3 end, so the remaining end is supplied by the germline J gene. V is TRBV19 and J is TRBJ2-3, with 8 bases identical to TRBD1. This CDR3 spans 15 amino acids. With V trimmed by 1 base and J by 4 bases, 5 bases remained unmatched. CDR1 and CDR2 (germline): FNHDT, SITEND (reference sequence). The CDR3 spells CASSIQDRDSETLYF. The sequenced CDR3 bases are TGTGCCAGCAGTATACAGGACAGGGACTCAGAA.

This clone was seen more than once but under ten times. Germline and genes here are mouse. The CDR3 end lies 4 residues beyond the end of the read and is filled in from the germline J gene. The chain recombines TRBV1 with TRBJ2-5; TRBD1 matches at 7 bases. Losses at the gene ends were 0 bases for V and 2 bases for J; bases not matched to a gene: 5. There are 16 residues in the CDR3. In germline, CDR1 is NSQYPW, CDR2 LRSPGD (reference sequence). The DNA read from the CDR3 is TGCACCTGCAGTGCAGATCAGGGGGACAGCCAAGAC. This translates into CTCSADQGDSQD. The full-length CDR3 reads as CTCSADQGDSQDTQYF.

To note about this clone: TCRdb's protein and the DNA translation differ at residue 10; the protein here comes from the DNA. Gene names are mouse gene names. The read gets to within 3 residues of the CDR3 end, and the germline J gene fills in the rest. The genes are TRBV1 and TRBJ1-6, with D maybe TRBD1 (5 bases). TRBJ1-6 qualifies as an ORF whose function is uncertain. CDR3 size: 13 residues. Looked up from germline, CDR1 is NSQYPW and CDR2 is LRSPGD (reference sequence). CDR3 region: CTCSADDRKPLYF. The sequenced CDR3 bases are TGCACCTGCAGTGCAGATGACAGAAAGCCC.

In regard to this clone: Gene names follow the mouse nomenclature. Read sequence stops 4 residues before the CDR3 end, and the germline J gene provides the missing end. The same CDR3 can be traced to other DNA sequences in this sample. This chain uses TRBV19 with TRBJ2-2; D is unclear. The V gene lost 4 bases and the J gene lost 0 bases, with 7 bases spanning the gap. The CDR3 contains 14 residues. Per the germline V gene, CDR1 is FNHDT and CDR2 is SITEND (reference sequence). The CDR3 DNA, read in part, is TGTGCCAGCAGTGAGGGTGCAAACACCGGG. Its translation is CASSEGANTG. The CDR3 reads in full as CASSEGANTGQLYF.

A remark on this clone: At residue 13, the TCRdb amino acid sequence and the translated nucleotide sequence differ, so the protein here is the DNA translation. Mouse gene names apply. Coverage ceases 3 residues before the CDR3 finishes, and the germline J gene fills in the end. J is TRBJ1-3 and V is TRBV13-3; weak D call: TRBD1 (5 bases). Germline CDR1 NNHDY, CDR2 SYVADS. V was shortened by 1 base and J by 0 bases, with 11 bases between the two germline ends. This CDR3 spans 16 amino acids. The chain's CDR3 is CASSDRQGYSGNTLYF. The sequenced part of the CDR3 DNA is TGTGCCAGCAGTGATCGGCAGGGTTATTCTGGAAATACG.

This clone came up a few times. The gene symbols are mouse symbols. The read ends 4 residues early relative to the CDR3; the germline J gene fills the gap. The genes are TRBV19 and TRBJ2-1; 11 nucleotides line up with TRBD2. Trimming took 4 bases from V and 3 from J; bases not matched to a gene: 3. This CDR3 is 15 amino acids long. Per the germline V gene, CDR1 is FNHDT and CDR2 is SITEND (reference sequence). This CDR3 reads CASSGDWGFYAEQFF. The CDR3 DNA, read in part, is TGTGCCAGCAGTGGGGACTGGGGGTTCTATGCT. The full variable domain, completed using reference TRBV19 and TRBJ2-1, is GGIITQTPKFLIGQEGQKLTLKCQQNFNHDTMYWYRQDSGKGLRLIYYSITENDLQKGDLSEGYDASREKKSSFSLTVTSAQKNEMAVFLCASSGDWGFYAEQFFGPGTRLTVL.

Points on this clone: Gene names and germline refer to mouse. The read terminates 4 residues ahead of where the CDR3 ends, so the germline J gene completes it. The chain uses TRBV13-1 and TRBJ2-2, with D perhaps matching TRBD1 (5 bases). Germline loops: CDR1 NSHNY, CDR2 SYGAGN. The CDR3 length is 16 residues. V gave up 1 base and J gave up 2 bases, with 12 bases separating them. The CDR3 spells CASSDRQGGNTGQLYF. CDR3 DNA (partial): TGTGCCAGCAGTGATCGGCAGGGCGGGAACACCGGG.

Comments on this clone: TCRdb lists a protein that is different at residue 12 from the translated DNA; the protein given here uses the DNA translation. Each gene name is a mouse one. The read comes to an end 3 residues before the CDR3 does, leaving the germline J gene to fill in the end. This chain links TRBV13-3 with TRBJ1-3, with 7 bases fitting TRBD1. The CDR3 extends over 15 amino acids. The germline gives CDR1 NNHDY, CDR2 SYVADS. The V and J ends lost 6 bases and 0 bases, in that order; junction bases with no gene match: 6. The CDR3 loop reads CASTGGAPSGNTLYF. The part of the CDR3 DNA that was read is TGTGCCAGCACAGGGGGGGCCCCTTCTGGAAATACG.

This clone was found many times. Mouse gene names apply. The read ends 4 residues early relative to the CDR3; the germline J gene fills the gap. The V gene is TRBV16, the J gene TRBJ2-5; 7 positions match TRBD1. The germline V gene has CDR1 SGHSA and CDR2 FRNQAP. This CDR3 has 13 residues. With 5 bases clipped from V and 1 base from J, the junction kept 0 bases outside the gene matches. The CDR3 bases that were read are TGTGCAAGCAGCGACAGGGACCAAGAC. This sequence encodes CASSDRDQD. The whole CDR3 sequence reads CASSDRDQDTQYF.

This clone was seen a few times. Gene names are mouse gene names. Read coverage stops 4 residues before the CDR3 terminus; the germline J gene supplies the remainder. This chain connects TRBV3 to TRBJ2-7; 14 nucleotides agree with TRBD2. The germline CDR1 and CDR2 sequences are SNHLY and FYNGKV (reference sequence). The CDR3 consists of 16 residues. CDR3 region: CASSLGGTGGADEQYF. Partial CDR3 DNA: TGTGCCAGCAGCTTAGGAGGGACTGGGGGGGCGGAT.

In the case of this clone: Gene names refer to mouse genes. The CDR3 end falls 4 residues outside the read, so it is completed with the germline J gene. This rearrangement joins TRBV13-1 to TRBJ2-5; 14 bases are shared with TRBD2. The CDR3 extends over 20 amino acids. V shed 0 bases and J 2 bases; nucleotides not matched to a gene: 11. The V gene's germline CDR1 is NSHNY and CDR2 SYGAGN. The sequenced part of the CDR3 DNA is TGTGCCAGCAGTGATGCACAGCCGGGACTGGGGGGGCGGGTCCAAGAC. Protein product: CASSDAQPGLGGRVQD. The complete CDR3 sequence is CASSDAQPGLGGRVQDTQYF.

A few counts support this clone. Any gene name here is a mouse gene name. The sequence runs out 4 residues before the end of the CDR3; the remainder is reconstructed from the germline J gene. V gene TRBV1 combines with J gene TRBJ2-2; D perhaps matches TRBD1 (5 bases). CDR1 NSQYPW and CDR2 LRSPGD come from the germline V gene (reference sequence). V was shortened by 3 bases and J by 4 bases, with 15 bases between the two germline ends. The CDR3 is made up of 16 amino acids. This CDR3 is CTCSALPGRGTGQLYF. CDR3 DNA (partial): TGCACCTGCAGTGCTCTACCAGGGAGGGGCACCGGG.

In this sample, this clone turned up a few times. The listed genes are named as in mouse. The read finishes 4 residues shy of the CDR3 end, and the germline J gene is used to complete it. The rearrangement uses TRBV12-1 and TRBJ2-3; 8 nucleotides match TRBD1. Looked up from germline, CDR1 is SGHSN and CDR2 is HYEKVE. The CDR3 covers 15 residues. The V and J ends lost 3 bases and 1 base, in that order; junction bases with no gene match: 5. CDR3 sequence reads: CASSSPGQGAETLYF. CDR3 bases read: TGTGCCAGCTCTTCACCGGGACAGGGTGCAGAA.

This clone was picked up a small number of times. Gene names are the mouse ones. The sequence runs out 4 residues before the end of the CDR3; the remainder is reconstructed from the germline J gene. The chain uses TRBV1 and TRBJ2-3; tentative D call: TRBD1 (6 bases). Trimming removed 2 bases at V and 0 bases at J, with 12 bases between. CDR1 and CDR2 (germline): NSQYPW, LRSPGD (reference sequence). The CDR3 has 16 amino acids. Here the CDR3 reads CTCSARQESSAETLYF. The CDR3 DNA, read in part, is TGCACCTGCAGTGCACGACAGGAGTCTAGTGCAGAA.

To note about this clone: The genes are named according to mouse. With the read ending 4 residues before the CDR3 end, the germline J gene is used to fill in that end. V and J are TRBV1 and TRBJ2-5; 9 bases line up with TRBD2. V shed 3 bases and J 0 bases; nucleotides not matched to a gene: 7. CDR1 is NSQYPW, CDR2 LRSPGD, per germline (reference sequence). The CDR3 runs 17 residues. The CDR3 sequence: CTCSAPRLGANQDTQYF. CDR3 DNA (partial): TGCACCTGCAGTGCTCCCCGACTGGGGGCTAACCAAGAC.

A few counts support this clone. The genes are named according to mouse. The read is 4 residues too short to cover the CDR3 end, so that end is filled in from the germline J gene. The V call is TRBV19, the J call TRBJ1-4, with D maybe TRBD1 (5 bases). This CDR3 contains 14 residues. V lost 4 bases, J lost 3 bases, and 10 bases lay in between. Germline assignment: CDR1 FNHDT and CDR2 SITEND (reference sequence). The sequenced part of the CDR3 DNA is TGTGCCAGCAGTCCCGGGACTCCCAACGAA. It encodes CASSPGTPNE. The whole CDR3 protein is CASSPGTPNERLFF.

This clone was counted a few times. Gene labels here are mouse ones. The CDR3 spells CTCSADFNTNSDYTF. The DNA read from the CDR3 is TGCACCTGCAGTGCAGATTTCAACACAAACTCC. This rearrangement joins TRBV1 to TRBJ1-2; D remains ambiguous. Read data end 4 residues before the CDR3 end; the end is taken from the germline J gene. The ends were cut back, 0 bases at V and 0 bases at J, with 8 bases in the middle. The CDR3 spans 15 residues. Germline CDR1 is NSQYPW and CDR2 is LRSPGD (reference sequence).

As to this clone: Gene and germline names: mouse. The read stops 4 residues short of the end of the CDR3; the missing end is completed from the germline J gene. J is TRBJ2-5 and V is TRBV17, with D maybe TRBD1 (5 bases). Looked up from germline, CDR1 is MNHDT and CDR2 is YYDKIL. There are 13 residues in the CDR3. The V end was cut by 3 bases, the J end by 3 bases, with 7 bases between. The CDR3 loop reads CASSSEGQDTQYF. CDR3 DNA (partial): TGTGCTAGCAGTAGCGAGGGGCAAGAC.

Concerning this clone itself: Gene names denote mouse genes. The CDR3 is cut off 4 residues early in the read; its end comes from the germline J gene. The chain carries TRBV16 and TRBJ2-1; 10 bases agree with TRBD2. V lost 5 bases, J lost 3 bases, and 4 bases stayed unmatched. The CDR3 totals 15 residues. The germline CDR1 and CDR2 sequences are SGHSA and FRNQAP. The CDR3 region is CASSARDWGYAEQFF. The part of the CDR3 DNA that was read is TGTGCAAGCAGCGCCCGGGACTGGGGCTATGCT.

This clone occurred a few times. Each gene name is a mouse one. The read ends 4 residues shy of where the CDR3 ends; the end is completed using the germline J gene. This chain uses TRBV1 with TRBJ2-1, with a tentative D call TRBD1 (6 bases). Trimming cost V 6 bases and J 1 base, with 10 bases left between them. This CDR3 is built from 14 residues. Germline V gene sequence: CDR1 NSQYPW, CDR2 LRSPGD (reference sequence). The chain's CDR3 is CTCRGDNNYAEQFF. The sequenced part of the CDR3 DNA is TGCACCTGCAGGGGGGACAACAACTATGCT.

Worth noting for this clone: The protein in this entry is translated from the DNA; at residue 12 it differs from the protein listed in TCRdb. Germline and genes: mouse. The sequence runs out 3 residues before the end of the CDR3; the remainder is reconstructed from the germline J gene. The chain is built from TRBV1 and TRBJ1-6; 11 nucleotides match TRBD1. TRBJ1-6 is an ORF for which the function is uncertain. The ends lost 3 bases at V and 10 bases at J; junction bases unmatched: 5. Germline V gives CDR1 NSQYPW, CDR2 LRSPGD (reference sequence). The CDR3 has 15 amino acids. The covered CDR3 bases are TGCACCTGCAGTGCTCCGGGACAGGGGGGCTCGCCC. It encodes CTCSAPGQGGSP. The CDR3 as a whole reads CTCSAPGQGGSPLYF.